The source of this T cell receptor beta chain is a study of tumor-infiltrating lymphocytes in oesophageal squamous cell carcinoma. TCRdb ran MiXCR on the PCR reads and lists one entry per CDR3 protein. This sample has about 14,000 distinct CDR3 sequences, with roughly half found just once. By frequency in the sample, this clonotype is medium-sized. Deletions cut 6 bases from V and 3 bases from J, with 18 bases between. The CDR3 contains 15 residues. Germline CDR1 is MNHNS and CDR2 is SASEGT. The sequencing input was blood. The source of this sequence is a male donor with esophageal squamous cell carcinoma. The rearrangement links TRBV6-1 to TRBJ2-7, with D perhaps TRBD2 (5 bases). The CDR3 here is CASSPGLPGFYEQYF. As DNA, the CDR3 is TGTGCCAGCAGCCCCGGACTTCCTGGGTTCTACGAGCAGTACTTC.